Each of the 7 T cell receptor beta chains below was sequenced from the same sample in a study of cytomegalovirus exposure and HLA in healthy donors. The PCR employed 60 Vbeta primers together with 13 Jbeta primers. The assay was immunoSEQ multiplex PCR, and TCRdb's table has in-frame clones only and misses some. There are about 110,000 clones in the sample; roughly 69% occur only once, and about 5.5% lies in the top ten. What was sequenced was PBMCs. These receptors originate from a woman in her sixties or seventies in good health and CMV-seropositive.

The genes are TRBV5-1 and TRBJ2-7; perhaps TRBD2 as D (5 bases). V lost 5 bases and J 3 bases, leaving 9 bases between the germline ends. The CDR3 is made up of 12 amino acids. Looked up from germline, CDR1 is SGHRS and CDR2 is YFSETQ. Written as DNA, the CDR3 is TGCGCCAGCAGAGGAGGACTCTACGAGCAGTACTTC. Translated: CASRGGLYEQYF.

This clone was picked up a small number of times. The rearrangement uses TRBV7-2 and TRBJ1-4, with a possible D match to TRBD1 (5 bases). This CDR3 has 15 residues. Germline V gene data show CDR1 as SGHTA and CDR2 as FQGNSA. Trimming stripped 6 bases from V and 1 base from J, with 12 bases between. The CDR3 here is CASRRPGLTNEKLFF. The CDR3 DNA follows: TGTGCCAGCAGGCGCCCAGGGTTAACTAATGAAAAACTGTTTTTT.

This rearrangement joins TRBV18 to TRBJ1-2, with D possibly matching TRBD1 (5 bases). Germline values: CDR1 KGHSH, CDR2 LQKENI. The CDR3 sequence is 16 residues long. With 2 bases removed from V and 4 bases from J, the gap between germline ends came to 17 bases. CDR3 DNA sequence: TGTGCCAGCTCACCAGTAGCCGGGCAGGGCCTCTATGGCTACACCTTC. It yields the protein CASSPVAGQGLYGYTF.

A few counts support this clone. J is TRBJ1-1 and V is TRBV19; D gene unclear. There are 11 residues in the CDR3. Germline V gives CDR1 LNHDA, CDR2 SQIVND (reference sequence). The V end was cut by 8 bases, the J end by 5 bases, with 9 bases between. The CDR3 DNA reads TGTGCCAGTCGGCGGCAGACTGAAGCTTTCTTT. It translates to CASRRQTEAFF. Filled out from reference TRBV19 and TRBJ1-1, the complete variable domain reads DGGITQSPKYLFRKEGQNVTLSCEQNLNHDAMYWYRQDPGQGLRLIYYSQIVNDFQKGDIAEGYSVSREKKESFPLTVTSAQKNPTAFYLCASRRQTEAFFGQGTRLTVV.

The chain employs TRBV5-1 and TRBJ1-3; 11 bases align to TRBD1. The junction had 9 bases not matched to a gene; V was cut back by 1 base and J by 3 bases. This CDR3 comprises 18 residues. CDR1 is SGHRS, CDR2 YFSETQ, per germline. The DNA for the CDR3 is TGCGCCAGCAGCTTGTGGACAGGGGGCTTCCGAGGTGGAAACACCATATATTTT. Translating it yields CASSLWTGGFRGGNTIYF. Together with reference TRBV5-1 and TRBJ1-3, the CDR3 gives the full variable domain: KAGVTQTPRYLIKTRGQQVTLSCSPISGHRSVSWYQQTPGQGLQFLFEYFSETQRNKGNFPGRFSGRQFSNSRSEMNVSTLELGDSALYLCASSLWTGGFRGGNTIYFGEGSWLTVV.

The rearrangement uses TRBV2 and TRBJ1-5; D is possibly TRBD1 (6 bases). V was cut by 7 bases and J by 2 bases, with 9 bases left in between. CDR1 and CDR2 (germline): SNHLY, FYNNEI. The CDR3 loop spans 13 amino acids. The CDR3 sequence is CASKGGRNQPQHF. CDR3 DNA: TGTGCCAGCAAGGGGGGGCGCAATCAGCCCCAGCATTTT.

The chain links TRBV18 to TRBJ1-5, with a weak D call TRBD1 (5 bases). The V gene lost 5 bases and the J gene lost 11 bases, with 13 bases spanning the gap. CDR1 KGHSH and CDR2 LQKENI come from the germline V gene. CDR3 size: 12 residues. CDR3 in amino acids: CASSSTGEAQHF. CDR3 bases: TGTGCCAGCTCATCGACGGGGGAAGCCCAGCATTTT.